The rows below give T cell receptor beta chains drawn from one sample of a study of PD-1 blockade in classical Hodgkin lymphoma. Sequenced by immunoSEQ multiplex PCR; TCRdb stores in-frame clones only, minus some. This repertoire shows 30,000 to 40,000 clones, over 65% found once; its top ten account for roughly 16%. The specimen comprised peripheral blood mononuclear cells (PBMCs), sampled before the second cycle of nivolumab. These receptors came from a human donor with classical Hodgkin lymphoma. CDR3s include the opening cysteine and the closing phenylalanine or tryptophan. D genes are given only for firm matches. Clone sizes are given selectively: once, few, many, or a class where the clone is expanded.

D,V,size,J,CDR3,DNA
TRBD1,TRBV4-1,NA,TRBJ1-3,CASSQARGIGDDSGNTIYF,TGCGCCAGCAGCCAAGCCAGGGGGATTGGGGATGACTCTGGAAACACCATATATTTT
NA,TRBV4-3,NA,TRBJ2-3,CASSQGRFADTQYF,TGCGCCAGCAGCCAAGGCAGGTTTGCAGATACGCAGTATTTT
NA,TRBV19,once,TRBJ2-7,CASSSTAPGREQYF,TGTGCCAGTAGTTCGACGGCCCCGGGGCGCGAGCAGTACTTC
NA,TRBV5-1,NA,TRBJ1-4,CASSRTTTNEKLFF,TGCGCCAGCAGCCGGACAACAACTAATGAAAAACTGTTTTTT
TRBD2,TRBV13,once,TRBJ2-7,CASSLSLAEYEQYF,TGTGCCAGCAGCTTAAGTCTAGCGGAATACGAGCAGTACTTC
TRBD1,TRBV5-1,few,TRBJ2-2,CASSPTGGAYTGELFF,TGCGCCAGCAGTCCTACAGGGGGCGCGTATACCGGGGAGCTGTTTTTT
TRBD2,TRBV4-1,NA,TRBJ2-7,CASSPWGLAGGQKYEQYF,TGCGCCAGCAGCCCCTGGGGGCTAGCGGGGGGGCAAAAATACGAGCAGTACTTC
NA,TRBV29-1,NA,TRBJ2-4,CSVEVGRSGGVQYF,TGCAGCGTTGAGGTCGGACGGTCCGGGGGAGTTCAGTACTTC
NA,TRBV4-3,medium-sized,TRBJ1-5,CASSPTVRNQPQHF,TGCGCCAGCAGCCCTACAGTGAGGAATCAGCCCCAGCATTTT
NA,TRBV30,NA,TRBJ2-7,CAWSVHRLGEQYF,TGTGCCTGGAGTGTTCACCGCCTTGGCGAGCAGTACTTC
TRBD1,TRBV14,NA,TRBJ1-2,CASSPQTGTGYTF,TGTGCCAGCAGCCCTCAGACAGGGACTGGCTACACCTTC
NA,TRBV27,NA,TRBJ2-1,CASSVALSSYNEQFF,TGTGCCAGCAGTGTAGCCCTGAGCTCCTACAATGAGCAGTTCTTC
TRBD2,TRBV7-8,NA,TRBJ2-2,CASSPLPMSRGESTGELFF,TGTGCCAGCAGCCCCCTTCCAATGTCGCGGGGGGAATCCACCGGGGAGCTGTTTTTT
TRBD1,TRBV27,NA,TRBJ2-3,CASSLRQGATTDTQYF,TGTGCCAGCAGTTTGCGACAGGGGGCTACCACAGATACGCAGTATTTT
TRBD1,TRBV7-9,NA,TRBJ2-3,CAGKTGSTDTQYF,TGTGCCGGGAAGACAGGGAGCACAGATACGCAGTATTTT
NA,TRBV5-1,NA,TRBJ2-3,CASSSRTGTDTQYF,TGCGCCAGCAGCTCGCGGACAGGCACAGATACGCAGTATTTT
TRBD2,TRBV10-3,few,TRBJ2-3,CAISESRTSLDTQYF,TGTGCCATCAGTGAGTCCCGGACTAGTTTGGATACGCAGTATTTT
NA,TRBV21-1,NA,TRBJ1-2,CASSKAVEYGYTF,TGTGCCAGCAGCAAAGCGGTGGAATATGGCTACACCTTC
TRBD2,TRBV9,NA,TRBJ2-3,CASSPYGGAGDTQYF,TGTGCCAGCAGCCCATACGGGGGGGCGGGAGATACGCAGTATTTT
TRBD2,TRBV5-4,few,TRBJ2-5,CASSSRSGGGETQYF,TGTGCCAGCAGCTCTCGTAGCGGGGGAGGAGAGACCCAGTACTTC
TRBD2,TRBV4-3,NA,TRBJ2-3,CASSHQAGGGADTQYF,TGCGCCAGCAGCCATCAAGCGGGGGGCGGAGCAGATACGCAGTATTTT
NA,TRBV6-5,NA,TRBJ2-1,CASSYGWGGPRNEQFF,TGTGCCAGCAGTTACGGGTGGGGGGGGCCGAGAAATGAGCAGTTCTTC
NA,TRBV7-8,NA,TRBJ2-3,CASSLVRFTDTQYF,TGTGCCAGCAGCTTAGTTAGATTCACAGATACGCAGTATTTT
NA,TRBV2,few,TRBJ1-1,CASRTQYGGGTEAFF,TGTGCCAGCAGGACCCAGTATGGAGGGGGCACTGAAGCTTTCTTT
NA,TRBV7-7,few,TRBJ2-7,CASSLEPGSYEQYF,TGTGCCAGCAGCTTAGAGCCAGGCAGCTACGAGCAGTACTTC
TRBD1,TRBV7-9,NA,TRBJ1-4,CASSLLQGVSEKLFF,TGTGCCAGCAGCTTGTTACAGGGGGTTAGTGAAAAACTGTTTTTT
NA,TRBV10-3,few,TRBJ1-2,CAISDFADTYGYTF,TGTGCCATCAGTGATTTCGCAGACACCTATGGCTACACCTTC
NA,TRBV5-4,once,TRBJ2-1,CASSRPGNTDVEQFF,TGTGCCAGCAGTCGTCCGGGAAACACGGATGTTGAGCAGTTCTTC
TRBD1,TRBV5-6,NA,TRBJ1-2,CASSLLGDSFLANYGYTF,TGTGCCAGCAGCCTGTTGGGGGACAGCTTCCTCGCTAACTATGGCTACACCTTC
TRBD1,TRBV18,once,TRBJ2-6,CASSVTGAPPGANVLTF,TGTGCCAGCTCAGTGACAGGGGCACCCCCTGGGGCCAACGTCCTGACTTTC
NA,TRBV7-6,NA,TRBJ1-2,CASSLTGIYGYTF,TGTGCCAGCAGCCTTACAGGGATCTATGGCTACACCTTC
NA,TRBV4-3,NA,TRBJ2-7,CASSSHGDGYYEQYF,TGCGCCAGCAGCTCCCACGGGGACGGCTATTACGAGCAGTACTTC
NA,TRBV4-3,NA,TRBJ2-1,CASSRAIRYNEQFF,TGCGCCAGCAGCCGAGCAATCAGGTACAATGAGCAGTTCTTC
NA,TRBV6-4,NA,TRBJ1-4,CASSPPGRISKKLFF,TGTGCCAGCAGCCCACCTGGACGGATCTCGAAAAAACTGTTTTTT